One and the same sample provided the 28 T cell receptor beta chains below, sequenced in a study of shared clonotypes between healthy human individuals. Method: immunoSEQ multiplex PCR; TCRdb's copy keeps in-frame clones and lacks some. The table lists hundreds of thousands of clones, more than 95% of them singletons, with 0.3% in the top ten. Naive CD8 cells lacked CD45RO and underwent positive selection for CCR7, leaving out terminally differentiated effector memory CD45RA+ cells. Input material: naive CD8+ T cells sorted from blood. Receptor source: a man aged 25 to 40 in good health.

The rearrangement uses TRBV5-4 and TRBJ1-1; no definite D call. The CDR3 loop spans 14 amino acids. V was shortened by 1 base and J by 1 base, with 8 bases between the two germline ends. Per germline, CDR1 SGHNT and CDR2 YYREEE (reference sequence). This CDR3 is CASSLRVGNTEAFF. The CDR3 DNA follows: TGTGCCAGCAGCTTGAGGGTAGGGAACACTGAAGCTTTCTTT.

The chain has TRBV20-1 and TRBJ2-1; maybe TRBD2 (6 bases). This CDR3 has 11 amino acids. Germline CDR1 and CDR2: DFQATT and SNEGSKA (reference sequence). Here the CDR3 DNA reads TGCAGGGGAGGAGATTACAATGAGCAGTTCTTC. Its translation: CRGGDYNEQFF.

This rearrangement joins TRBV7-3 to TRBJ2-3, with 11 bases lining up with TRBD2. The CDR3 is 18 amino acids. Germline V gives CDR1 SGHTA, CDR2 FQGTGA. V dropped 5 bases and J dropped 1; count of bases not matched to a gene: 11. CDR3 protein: CASSPRLAGGGGTDTQYF. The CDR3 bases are TGTGCCAGCAGCCCCCGGCTAGCGGGAGGAGGTGGCACAGATACGCAGTATTTT.

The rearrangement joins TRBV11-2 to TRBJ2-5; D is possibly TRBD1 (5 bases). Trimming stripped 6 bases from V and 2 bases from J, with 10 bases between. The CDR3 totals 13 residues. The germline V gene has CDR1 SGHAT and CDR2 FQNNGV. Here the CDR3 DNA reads TGTGCCAGCAGGCAGACAGTACAAGAGACCCAGTACTTC. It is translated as CASRQTVQETQYF.

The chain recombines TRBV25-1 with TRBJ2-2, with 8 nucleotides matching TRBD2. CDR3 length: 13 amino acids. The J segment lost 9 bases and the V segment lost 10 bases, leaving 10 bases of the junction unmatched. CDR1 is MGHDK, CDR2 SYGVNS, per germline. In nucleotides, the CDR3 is TGTGCCACCTCCGGGACTAGACTGAGGGAGCTGTTTTTT. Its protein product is CATSGTRLRELFF.

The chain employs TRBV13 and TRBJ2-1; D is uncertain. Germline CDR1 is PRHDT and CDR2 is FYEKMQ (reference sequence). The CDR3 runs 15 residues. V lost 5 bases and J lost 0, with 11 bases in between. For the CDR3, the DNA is TGTGCCAGCAGCCCAGGAGTGGGCTCCTACAATGAGCAGTTCTTC. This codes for CASSPGVGSYNEQFF.

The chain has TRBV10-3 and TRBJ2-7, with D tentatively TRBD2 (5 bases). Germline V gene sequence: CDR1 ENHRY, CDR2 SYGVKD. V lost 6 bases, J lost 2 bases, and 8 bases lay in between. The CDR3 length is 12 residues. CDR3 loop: CAISTRAYEQYF. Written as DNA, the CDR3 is TGTGCCATCAGCACGAGGGCCTACGAGCAGTACTTC.

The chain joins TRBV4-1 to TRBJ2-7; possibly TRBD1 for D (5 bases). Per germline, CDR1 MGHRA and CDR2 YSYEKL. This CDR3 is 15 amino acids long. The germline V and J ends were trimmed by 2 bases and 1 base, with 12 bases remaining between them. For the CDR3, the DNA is TGCGCCAGCAGCCAAACCCGACAGCAATCCTACGAGCAGTACTTC. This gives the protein CASSQTRQQSYEQYF.

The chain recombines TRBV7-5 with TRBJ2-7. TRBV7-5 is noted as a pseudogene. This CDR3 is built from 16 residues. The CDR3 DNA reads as TGTGTCAGAAGCTTAGCGCCCTGGCCCCGGTCCTACGAGCAGTACTTC. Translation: CVRSLAPWPRSYEQYF.

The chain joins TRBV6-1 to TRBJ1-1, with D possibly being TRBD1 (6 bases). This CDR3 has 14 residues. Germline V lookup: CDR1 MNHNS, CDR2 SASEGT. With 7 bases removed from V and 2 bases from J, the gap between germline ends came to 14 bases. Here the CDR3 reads CASNQRTANTEAFF. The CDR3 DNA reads TGTGCCAGCAATCAGAGGACAGCCAACACTGAAGCTTTCTTT.

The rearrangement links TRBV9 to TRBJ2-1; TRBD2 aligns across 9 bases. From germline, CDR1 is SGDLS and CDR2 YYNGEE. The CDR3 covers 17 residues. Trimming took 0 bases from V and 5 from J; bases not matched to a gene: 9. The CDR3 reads CASSVDTTSGVNNEQFF. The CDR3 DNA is TGTGCCAGCAGCGTAGATACGACTAGCGGAGTAAACAATGAGCAGTTCTTC.

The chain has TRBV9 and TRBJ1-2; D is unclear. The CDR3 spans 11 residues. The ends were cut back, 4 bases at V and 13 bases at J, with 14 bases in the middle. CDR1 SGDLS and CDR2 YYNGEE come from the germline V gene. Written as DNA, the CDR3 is TGTGCCAGCAGCTCCCGGACGGACTCCACCTTC. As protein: CASSSRTDSTF.

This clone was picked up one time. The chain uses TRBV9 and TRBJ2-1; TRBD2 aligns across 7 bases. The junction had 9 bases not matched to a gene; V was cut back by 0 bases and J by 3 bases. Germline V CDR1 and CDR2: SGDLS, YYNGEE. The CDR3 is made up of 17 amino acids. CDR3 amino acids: CASSVAGGGNNYNEQFF. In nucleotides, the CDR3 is TGTGCCAGCAGCGTAGCCGGCGGGGGAAATAACTACAATGAGCAGTTCTTC.

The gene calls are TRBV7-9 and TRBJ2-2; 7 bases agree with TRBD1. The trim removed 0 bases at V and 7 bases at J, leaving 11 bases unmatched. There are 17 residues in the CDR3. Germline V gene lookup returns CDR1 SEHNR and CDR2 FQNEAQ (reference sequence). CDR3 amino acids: CASSLASTGIWDGELFF. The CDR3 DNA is TGTGCCAGCAGCTTAGCTTCGACAGGGATATGGGACGGGGAGCTGTTTTTT.

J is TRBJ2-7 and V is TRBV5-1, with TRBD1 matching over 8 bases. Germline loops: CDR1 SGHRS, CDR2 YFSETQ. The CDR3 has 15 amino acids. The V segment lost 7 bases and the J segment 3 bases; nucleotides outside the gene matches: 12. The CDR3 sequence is CASSSFPTGDYEQYF. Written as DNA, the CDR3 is TGCGCCAGCTCCTCGTTTCCGACAGGGGACTACGAGCAGTACTTC.

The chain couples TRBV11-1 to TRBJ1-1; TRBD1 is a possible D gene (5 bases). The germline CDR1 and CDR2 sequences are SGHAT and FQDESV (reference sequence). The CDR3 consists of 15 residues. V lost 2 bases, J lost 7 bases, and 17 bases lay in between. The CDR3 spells CASSLPLGGAGEAFF. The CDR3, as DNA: TGTGCCAGCAGCTTACCCCTGGGAGGGGCCGGTGAAGCTTTCTTT. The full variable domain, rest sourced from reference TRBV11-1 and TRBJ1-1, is EAEVAQSPRYKITEKSQAVAFWCDPISGHATLYWYRQILGQGPELLVQFQDESVVDDSQLPKDRFSAERLKGVDSTLKIQPAELGDSAMYLCASSLPLGGAGEAFFGQGTRLTVV.

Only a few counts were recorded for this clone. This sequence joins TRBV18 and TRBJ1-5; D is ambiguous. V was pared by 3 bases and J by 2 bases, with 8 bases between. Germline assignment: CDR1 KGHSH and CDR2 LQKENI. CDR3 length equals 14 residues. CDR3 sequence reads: CASSPKKGNQPQHF. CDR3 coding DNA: TGTGCCAGCTCACCCAAGAAGGGCAATCAGCCCCAGCATTTT.

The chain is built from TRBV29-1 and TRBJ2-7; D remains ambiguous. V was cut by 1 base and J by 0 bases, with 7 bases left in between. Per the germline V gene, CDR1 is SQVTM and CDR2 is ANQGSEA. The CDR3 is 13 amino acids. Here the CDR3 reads CSVEGPDSYEQYF. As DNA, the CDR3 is TGCAGCGTTGAAGGGCCGGACTCCTACGAGCAGTACTTC.

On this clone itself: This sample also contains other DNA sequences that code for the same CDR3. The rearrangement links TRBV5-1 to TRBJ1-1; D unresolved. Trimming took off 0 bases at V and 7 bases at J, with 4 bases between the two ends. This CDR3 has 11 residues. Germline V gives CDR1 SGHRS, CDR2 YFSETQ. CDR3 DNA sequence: TGCGCCAGCAGCTTGGGCGGTGAAGCTTTCTTT. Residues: CASSLGGEAFF.

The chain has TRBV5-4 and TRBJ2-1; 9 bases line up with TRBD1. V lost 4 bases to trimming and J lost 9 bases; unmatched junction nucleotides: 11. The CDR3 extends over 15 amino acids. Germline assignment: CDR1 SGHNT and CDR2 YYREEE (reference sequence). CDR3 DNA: TGTGCCAGCAGCAAAACGGGACAGGGTTATGCTGAGCAGTTCTTC. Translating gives CASSKTGQGYAEQFF.

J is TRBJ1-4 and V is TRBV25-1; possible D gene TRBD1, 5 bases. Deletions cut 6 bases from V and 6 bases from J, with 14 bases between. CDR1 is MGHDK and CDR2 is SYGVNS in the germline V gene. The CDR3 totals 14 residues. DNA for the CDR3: TGTGCCAGCAGGTTCGATGGGGCCTATGAAAAACTGTTTTTT. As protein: CASRFDGAYEKLFF.

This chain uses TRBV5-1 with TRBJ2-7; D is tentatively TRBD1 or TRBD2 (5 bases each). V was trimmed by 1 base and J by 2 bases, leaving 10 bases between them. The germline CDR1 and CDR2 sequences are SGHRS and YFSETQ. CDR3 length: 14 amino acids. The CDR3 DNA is TGCGCCAGCAGCTTGTTGGGGGTCACCTACGAGCAGTACTTC. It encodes CASSLLGVTYEQYF.

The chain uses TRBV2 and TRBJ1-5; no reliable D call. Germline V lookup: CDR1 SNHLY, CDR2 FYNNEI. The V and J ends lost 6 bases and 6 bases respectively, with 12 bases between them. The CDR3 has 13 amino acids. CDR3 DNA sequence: TGTGCCAGCAGAATTAAGGGCAGTCAGCCCCAGCATTTT. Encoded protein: CASRIKGSQPQHF.

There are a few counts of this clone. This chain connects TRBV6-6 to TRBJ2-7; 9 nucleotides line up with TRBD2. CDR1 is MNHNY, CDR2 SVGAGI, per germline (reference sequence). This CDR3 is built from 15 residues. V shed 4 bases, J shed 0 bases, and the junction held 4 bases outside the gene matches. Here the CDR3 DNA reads TGTGCCAGCAGTTTACGGACTAGCGCCTCCTACGAGCAGTACTTC. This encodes CASSLRTSASYEQYF.

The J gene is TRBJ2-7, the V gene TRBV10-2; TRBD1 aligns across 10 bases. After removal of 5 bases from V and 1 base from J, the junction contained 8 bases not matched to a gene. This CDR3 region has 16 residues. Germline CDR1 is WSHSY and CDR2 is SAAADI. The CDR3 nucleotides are TGCGCCAGCAGTTTCATACCGGGACAGGGGTCCTACGAGCAGTACTTC. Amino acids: CASSFIPGQGSYEQYF.

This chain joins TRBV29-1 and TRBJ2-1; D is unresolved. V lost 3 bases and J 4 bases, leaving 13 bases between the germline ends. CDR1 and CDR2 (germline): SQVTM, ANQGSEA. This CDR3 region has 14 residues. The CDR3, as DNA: TGCAGCGTTGAGGCACCCCACCCTTACAATGAGCAGTTCTTC. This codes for CSVEAPHPYNEQFF.

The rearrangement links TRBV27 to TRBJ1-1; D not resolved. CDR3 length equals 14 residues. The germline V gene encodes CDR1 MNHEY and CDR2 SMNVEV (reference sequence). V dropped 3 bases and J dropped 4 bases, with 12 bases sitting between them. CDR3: CASSFIPTTTEAFF. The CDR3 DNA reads TGTGCCAGCAGTTTTATCCCCACAACCACTGAAGCTTTCTTT.

CDR3 sequence (DNA): TGTGCCTGGATAGACCCGCGTGTGATCGGACGCACAGATACGCAGTATTTT. It yields the protein CAWIDPRVIGRTDTQYF. The gene calls are TRBV30 and TRBJ2-3; D gene ambiguous. Germline V gene data show CDR1 as GTSNPN and CDR2 as SVGIG (reference sequence). The CDR3 length is 17 residues. V was clipped by 4 bases and J by 1 base, with 21 bases between them.